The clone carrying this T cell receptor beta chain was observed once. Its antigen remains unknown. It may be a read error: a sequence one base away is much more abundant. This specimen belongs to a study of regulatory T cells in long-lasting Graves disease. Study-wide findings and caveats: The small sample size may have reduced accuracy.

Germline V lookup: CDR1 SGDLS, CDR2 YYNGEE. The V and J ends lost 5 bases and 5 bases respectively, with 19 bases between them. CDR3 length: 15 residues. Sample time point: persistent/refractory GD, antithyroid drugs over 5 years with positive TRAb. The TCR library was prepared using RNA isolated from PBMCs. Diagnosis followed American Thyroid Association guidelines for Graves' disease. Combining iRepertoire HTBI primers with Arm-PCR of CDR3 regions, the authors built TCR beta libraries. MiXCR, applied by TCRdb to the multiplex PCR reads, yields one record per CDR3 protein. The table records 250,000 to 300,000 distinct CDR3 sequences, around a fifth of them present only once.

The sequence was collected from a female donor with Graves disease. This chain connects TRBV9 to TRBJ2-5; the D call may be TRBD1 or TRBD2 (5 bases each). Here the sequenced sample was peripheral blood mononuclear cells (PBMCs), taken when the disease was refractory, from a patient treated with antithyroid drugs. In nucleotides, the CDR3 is TGTGCCAGCAGGTCGGGCTGGGACGGAAGGGAGACCCAGTACTTC. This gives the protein CASRSGWDGRETQYF. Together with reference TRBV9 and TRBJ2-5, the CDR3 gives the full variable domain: DSGVTQTPKHLITATGQRVTLRCSPRSGDLSVYWYQQSLDQGLQFLIQYYNGEERAKGNILERFSAQQFPDLHSELNLSSLELGDSALYFCASRSGWDGRETQYFGPGTRLLVL.